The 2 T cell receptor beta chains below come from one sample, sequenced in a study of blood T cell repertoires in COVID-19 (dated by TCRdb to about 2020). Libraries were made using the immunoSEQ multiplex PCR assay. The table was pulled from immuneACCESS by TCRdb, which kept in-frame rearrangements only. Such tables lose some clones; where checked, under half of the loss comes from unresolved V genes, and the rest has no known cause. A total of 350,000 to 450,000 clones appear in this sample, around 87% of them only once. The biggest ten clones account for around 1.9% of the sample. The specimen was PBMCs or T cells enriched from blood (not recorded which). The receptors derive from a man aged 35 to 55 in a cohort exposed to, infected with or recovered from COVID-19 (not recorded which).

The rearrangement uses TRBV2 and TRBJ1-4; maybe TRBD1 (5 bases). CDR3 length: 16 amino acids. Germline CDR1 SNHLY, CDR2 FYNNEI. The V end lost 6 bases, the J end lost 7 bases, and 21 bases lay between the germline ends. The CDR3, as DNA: TGTGCCAGCAGCCAAGGGGACCCGGGGGTCGGTGAAAAACTGTTTTTT. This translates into CASSQGDPGVGEKLFF.

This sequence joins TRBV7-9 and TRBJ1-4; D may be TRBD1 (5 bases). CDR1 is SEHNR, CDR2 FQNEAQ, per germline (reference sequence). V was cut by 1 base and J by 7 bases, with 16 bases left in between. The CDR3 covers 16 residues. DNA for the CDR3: TGTGCCAGCAGCTTAGTATCGGAGGAGGGGATTGAAAAACTGTTTTTT. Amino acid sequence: CASSLVSEEGIEKLFF.